The 32 T cell receptor beta chains presented below share a single source sample, sequenced in a study of shared clonotypes between healthy human individuals (dated by TCRdb to the early 2020s). Receptors were amplified or captured by the immunoSEQ multiplex PCR assay. Here the immuneACCESS table is served through TCRdb, limited to in-frame sequences with V and J called. Missing clones are a known gap in these copies; in checked studies unresolved V genes cover under half, and the rest lacks a known reason. Here the sample has 2 million to 2.5 million clones; less than 95% occur a single time. The ten largest clones take up around 0.4% of the sample. Specimen: naive CD4+ T cells from PBMCs. The cell subset or site label for this specimen denotes: CD45RA+ positively selected. The receptors derive from a man between 18 and 29 years old in good health. Some clones in this sample may be carry-over from other donors' samples.

The chain uses TRBV11-2 and TRBJ2-1, with TRBD1 identical over 7 bases. The V and J ends lost 1 base and 4 bases, in that order; junction bases with no gene match: 4. Looked up from germline, CDR1 is SGHAT and CDR2 is FQNNGV. The CDR3 sequence is 15 residues long. DNA of the CDR3: TGTGCCAGCAGCTTAGGACAGGGCCTATACAATGAGCAGTTCTTC. It encodes CASSLGQGLYNEQFF.

Notes on this clone: Other DNA sequences from this sample encode an identical CDR3 as well. The chain carries TRBV7-3 and TRBJ1-2; 8 nucleotides line up with TRBD1. Germline CDR1 is SGHTA and CDR2 is FQGTGA. J lost 7 bases, V lost 3 bases, and 7 bases had no gene match. The CDR3 is 14 residues long. CDR3 protein: CASSLNGQGTGYTF. CDR3 in DNA: TGTGCCAGCAGCTTGAATGGACAGGGAACTGGCTACACCTTC.

The chain has TRBV19 and TRBJ2-7; no clear D. V was clipped by 5 bases and J by 2 bases, with 10 bases between them. Germline V lookup: CDR1 LNHDA, CDR2 SQIVND (reference sequence). There are 13 residues in the CDR3. CDR3 nucleotide sequence: TGTGCCAGTAGTCAGCAGCCACCCTACGAGCAGTACTTC. Its protein product is CASSQQPPYEQYF. Complete variable domain (other parts from reference TRBV19 and TRBJ2-7): DGGITQSPKYLFRKEGQNVTLSCEQNLNHDAMYWYRQDPGQGLRLIYYSQIVNDFQKGDIAEGYSVSREKKESFPLTVTSAQKNPTAFYLCASSQQPPYEQYFGPGTRLTVT.

The chain couples TRBV15 to TRBJ2-7; D is ambiguous. The CDR3 contains 15 residues. Trimming removed 0 bases from V and 2 bases from J, with 11 bases in between. CDR1 LNHNV and CDR2 YYDKDF come from the germline V gene (reference sequence). This CDR3 reads CATSRDRWLTYEQYF. CDR3 nucleotides: TGTGCCACCAGCAGAGACCGGTGGCTAACCTACGAGCAGTACTTC. Full variable domain (missing parts from reference TRBV15 and TRBJ2-7): DAMVIQNPRYQVTQFGKPVTLSCSQTLNHNVMYWYQQKSSQAPKLLFHYYDKDFNNEADTPDNFQSRRPNTSFCFLDIRSPGLGDTAMYLCATSRDRWLTYEQYFGPGTRLTVT.

The J gene is TRBJ2-1, the V gene TRBV7-9; no reliable D call. The V and J ends lost 1 base and 8 bases respectively, with 6 bases between them. The CDR3 is 12 amino acids. Germline values: CDR1 SEHNR, CDR2 FQNEAQ (reference sequence). The CDR3 DNA reads as TGTGCCAGCAGCTTAGGGCTGGATGAGCAGTTCTTC. The encoded protein is CASSLGLDEQFF.

This rearrangement joins TRBV27 to TRBJ2-3; 13 bases fit TRBD2. There are 17 residues in the CDR3. V was pared by 5 bases and J by 4 bases, with 9 bases of the junction left unmatched. The germline V gene has CDR1 MNHEY and CDR2 SMNVEV (reference sequence). The CDR3 nucleotides are TGTGCCAGCAGTCTACTAGCGGGAGGGTCCCGGGCAGATACGCAGTATTTT. The encoded protein is CASSLLAGGSRADTQYF.

This chain joins TRBV28 and TRBJ2-7; D is unclear. Trimming left V 5 bases short and J 4 bases short, with 12 bases between. Germline values: CDR1 MDHEN, CDR2 SYDVKM. The CDR3 is made up of 13 amino acids. CDR3 DNA: TGTGCCAGCAGTAACGTACGGGCATACGAGCAGTACTTC. Translating it yields CASSNVRAYEQYF. The full variable domain, with the rest looked up from reference TRBV28 and TRBJ2-7, is DVKVTQSSRYLVKRTGEKVFLECVQDMDHENMFWYRQDPGLGLRLIYFSYDVKMKEKGDIPEGYSVSREKKERFSLILESASTNQTSMYLCASSNVRAYEQYFGPGTRLTVT.

The chain recombines TRBV18 with TRBJ2-2; tentative D call: TRBD1 (5 bases). Germline-derived CDR1 and CDR2 are KGHSH and LQKENI. Between the trimmed V and J ends, which lost 7 bases and 4 bases, there was a span of 16 bases. The CDR3 extends over 15 amino acids. CDR3 nucleotides: TGTGCCAGCTACCGAAGGGGCAAAAGCACCGGGGAGCTGTTTTTT. Its protein product is CASYRRGKSTGELFF.

Comments on this clone: The same CDR3 also results from other DNA sequences found in this sample. J is TRBJ2-1 and V is TRBV7-2; the D is unclear. The CDR3 extends over 13 amino acids. CDR1 SGHTA and CDR2 FQGNSA come from the germline V gene. V lost 2 bases, J lost 3 bases, and 5 bases lay in between. In nucleotides, the CDR3 is TGTGCCAGCAGCTTAATCAGCTACAATGAGCAGTTCTTC. It specifies CASSLISYNEQFF. Drawing the rest from reference TRBV7-2 and TRBJ2-1, the complete variable domain is GAGVSQSPSNKVTEKGKDVELRCDPISGHTALYWYRQSLGQGLEFLIYFQGNSAPDKSGLPSDRFSAERTGGSVSTLTIQRTQQEDSAVYLCASSLISYNEQFFGPGTRLTVL.

The rearrangement uses TRBV5-1 and TRBJ1-4; TRBD1 aligns across 9 bases. The CDR3 length is 16 residues. The V gene end was trimmed by 1 base and the J gene end by 6 bases; junction bases not matched to a gene: 7. Looked up from germline, CDR1 is SGHRS and CDR2 is YFSETQ. CDR3 coding DNA: TGCGCCAGCAGCTTGACCGGGGGGACAGGGCATGAAAAACTGTTTTTT. This gives the protein CASSLTGGTGHEKLFF.

The chain has TRBV11-2 and TRBJ2-5; D tentatively reads TRBD1 or TRBD2 (5 bases each). This CDR3 has 15 residues. Looked up from germline, CDR1 is SGHAT and CDR2 is FQNNGV. V was shortened by 5 bases and J by 2 bases, with 15 bases between the two germline ends. The CDR3 region has the DNA TGTGCCAGCAGCCCTAAGAGGGGACGGCAAGAGACCCAGTACTTC. Residues: CASSPKRGRQETQYF.

The V and J genes are TRBV27 and TRBJ1-4, with D possibly matching TRBD1 (5 bases). The length of the CDR3 is 14 residues. The germline V gene has CDR1 MNHEY and CDR2 SMNVEV (reference sequence). The ends were cut back, 6 bases at V and 4 bases at J, with 12 bases in the middle. The CDR3 sequence: CASRPIDSNEKLFF. Here the CDR3 DNA reads TGTGCCAGCAGACCGATCGACAGTAATGAAAAACTGTTTTTT.

The chain links TRBV29-1 to TRBJ2-3; 8 bases align to TRBD2. The germline gives CDR1 SQVTM, CDR2 ANQGSEA. The junction had 8 bases not matched to a gene; V was cut back by 1 base and J by 5 bases. The length of the CDR3 is 15 residues. The CDR3 bases are TGCAGCGTTGAAGTTCGAGCGGGAGCGGGAGATACGCAGTATTTT. Its translation: CSVEVRAGAGDTQYF.

The chain carries TRBV7-9 and TRBJ2-3; 11 nucleotides align to TRBD2. The V and J ends lost 8 bases and 2 bases, in that order; junction bases with no gene match: 6. Germline CDR1 SEHNR, CDR2 FQNEAQ (reference sequence). The CDR3 covers 15 residues. CDR3 sequence (DNA): TGTGCCAGCGGCCTAGCGGGAGGTTCCACAGATACGCAGTATTTT. Translation: CASGLAGGSTDTQYF.

This chain uses TRBV6-1 with TRBJ1-1; 8 bases are shared with TRBD1. Germline V gene sequence: CDR1 MNHNS, CDR2 SASEGT. With 7 bases clipped from V and 3 bases from J, the junction kept 4 bases outside the gene matches. The CDR3 spans 13 residues. CDR3 nucleotide sequence: TGTGCCAGCATGGCAGGGGGCCACACTGAAGCTTTCTTT. Amino acids: CASMAGGHTEAFF.

V usage is TRBV6-5 and J usage is TRBJ2-7, with 8 nucleotides matching TRBD1. This CDR3 contains 14 residues. Germline CDR1 is MNHEY and CDR2 is SVGAGI. Trimming at V came to 6 bases and at J to 2 bases, leaving 6 bases not matched to a gene. Here the CDR3 DNA reads TGTGCCAGCAGCAGGACAGGGCTGCCCTACGAGCAGTACTTC. As protein: CASSRTGLPYEQYF.

This chain links TRBV28 with TRBJ2-3; 8 nucleotides align to TRBD2. Trimming took 8 bases from V and 0 from J; bases not matched to a gene: 7. Germline assignment: CDR1 MDHEN and CDR2 SYDVKM. The CDR3 is 15 amino acids. This CDR3 is CASSPASGSTDTQYF. For the CDR3, the DNA is TGTGCCAGCTCACCTGCTAGCGGGAGCACAGATACGCAGTATTTT.

This clone has more than one count but fewer than ten. The identical CDR3 is also encoded by other nucleotide sequences in the sample. The chain recombines TRBV28 with TRBJ2-3; D is undetermined. CDR1 is MDHEN, CDR2 SYDVKM, per germline. The CDR3 spans 12 residues. Deletions cut 4 bases from V and 2 bases from J, with 4 bases between. CDR3 amino acids: CASSSYTDTQYF. CDR3 nucleotides: TGTGCCAGCAGTTCCTACACAGATACGCAGTATTTT.

The CDR3 loop reads CASSTRPIVGQPQHF. For the CDR3, the DNA is TGTGCCAGCAGTACAAGGCCCATTGTGGGTCAGCCCCAGCATTTT. The chain carries TRBV6-6 and TRBJ1-5, with D uncertain. Looked up from germline, CDR1 is MNHNY and CDR2 is SVGAGI (reference sequence). CDR3 length equals 15 residues. Deletions cut 5 bases from V and 6 bases from J, with 17 bases between.

The rearrangement uses TRBV7-2 and TRBJ2-2; a possible D gene is TRBD2 (6 bases). The V gene's germline CDR1 is SGHTA and CDR2 FQGNSA. V lost 1 base and J 6 bases, leaving 18 bases between the germline ends. There are 17 residues in the CDR3. CDR3 region: CASSLVGGPGVAGELFF. CDR3 coding DNA: TGTGCCAGCAGCTTAGTGGGGGGTCCCGGGGTGGCCGGGGAGCTGTTTTTT.

This clone was seen only once. V and J are TRBV5-5 and TRBJ1-3; 8 bases map to TRBD1. This CDR3 has 15 residues. The germline V gene encodes CDR1 SGHKS and CDR2 YYEKEE (reference sequence). The trim removed 3 bases at V and 2 bases at J, leaving 4 bases unmatched. CDR3: CASSYVQGAGNTIYF. DNA of the CDR3: TGTGCCAGCAGCTACGTACAGGGGGCTGGAAACACCATATATTTT.

The CDR3 DNA sequence: TGTGCCAGCAGCTTCTCCATAGGGATCGACGAGCAGTACTTC. Translation gives CASSFSIGIDEQYF. The rearrangement uses TRBV7-2 and TRBJ2-7; no reliable D call. Germline CDR1 reads SGHTA; CDR2 reads FQGNSA. CDR3 length: 14 residues. Trimming removed 3 bases at V and 5 bases at J, with 14 bases between.

The rearrangement joins TRBV5-1 to TRBJ2-3; 7 bases line up with TRBD1. J lost 4 bases, V lost 4 bases, and 18 bases had no gene match. The CDR3 sequence is 18 residues long. Germline V lookup: CDR1 SGHRS, CDR2 YFSETQ. CDR3 in DNA: TGCGCCAGCAGCCCCTATCTAGGGGGCCTACCCAGTGCAGATACGCAGTATTTT. Encoded protein: CASSPYLGGLPSADTQYF.

The rearrangement links TRBV5-4 to TRBJ1-5, with D unclear. V was shortened by 2 bases and J by 1 base, with 7 bases between the two germline ends. The germline V gene has CDR1 SGHNT and CDR2 YYREEE (reference sequence). The CDR3 length is 14 residues. This chain's CDR3 is CASSLFQSNQPQHF. The CDR3, as DNA: TGTGCCAGCAGCTTATTCCAGAGCAATCAGCCCCAGCATTTT.

The chain couples TRBV5-6 to TRBJ1-1; D gene uncertain. Trimming removed 4 bases at V and 2 bases at J, with 9 bases between. Germline values: CDR1 SGHDT, CDR2 YYEEEE. CDR3 length: 13 amino acids. The CDR3: CASSPPPNTEAFF. CDR3 DNA: TGTGCCAGCAGCCCCCCCCCTAACACTGAAGCTTTCTTT.

This rearrangement joins TRBV5-6 to TRBJ2-3; 14 bases are shared with TRBD2. Trimming cost V 0 bases and J 7 bases; bases outside gene matches: 13. The V gene's germline CDR1 is SGHDT and CDR2 YYEEEE. The CDR3 consists of 19 residues. CDR3 DNA: TGTGCCAGCAGCTTGGACGGACTAGCGGGAGGAACCGCACAGAATACGCAGTATTTT. This translates into CASSLDGLAGGTAQNTQYF. The whole variable domain, filled in from reference TRBV5-6 and TRBJ2-3, reads DAGVTQSPTHLIKTRGQQVTLRCSPKSGHDTVSWYQQALGQGPQFIFQYYEEEERQRGNFPDRFSGHQFPNYSSELNVNALLLGDSALYLCASSLDGLAGGTAQNTQYFGPGTRLTVL.

The V and J genes are TRBV5-1 and TRBJ1-5; possible D gene TRBD1, 5 bases. Germline CDR1 reads SGHRS; CDR2 reads YFSETQ. V lost 0 bases to trimming and J lost 3 bases, with 10 bases between them. This CDR3 has 15 amino acids. CDR3 residues: CASSLGPGPNQPQHF. The DNA of the CDR3 is TGCGCCAGCAGCTTGGGTCCGGGACCCAATCAGCCCCAGCATTTT.

This clone was recorded once. Other DNA sequences in this sample translate to the same CDR3. J is TRBJ2-7 and V is TRBV5-1, with TRBD2 as a possible D gene (6 bases). Germline-derived CDR1 and CDR2 are SGHRS and YFSETQ. There are 14 residues in the CDR3. Trimming took off 2 bases at V and 2 bases at J, with 11 bases between the two ends. CDR3 bases: TGCGCCAGCAGCTTAGGCGGGGCAACCTACGAGCAGTACTTC. This encodes CASSLGGATYEQYF.

The chain recombines TRBV6-6 with TRBJ2-2; a possible D gene is TRBD2 (6 bases). CDR1 is MNHNY and CDR2 is SVGAGI in the germline V gene (reference sequence). The CDR3 length is 13 residues. The CDR3 nucleotides are TGTGCGGGGACTGGATCGAACACCGGGGAGCTGTTTTTT. It is translated as CAGTGSNTGELFF.

V usage is TRBV15 and J usage is TRBJ2-1; D might be TRBD1 (6 bases). Germline V CDR1 and CDR2: LNHNV, YYDKDF (reference sequence). V was shortened by 1 base and J by 0 bases, with 7 bases between the two germline ends. The CDR3 consists of 15 residues. The CDR3 DNA reads TGTGCCACCAGCAGAGGGACAGACTCCTACAATGAGCAGTTCTTC. Encoded protein: CATSRGTDSYNEQFF.

This clone was detected only once. This chain links TRBV7-9 with TRBJ2-7; 12 nucleotides agree with TRBD2. V trimming: 4 bases; J trimming: 4 bases; junction bases outside the gene matches: 17. This CDR3 spans 19 amino acids. Germline loops: CDR1 SEHNR, CDR2 FQNEAQ (reference sequence). CDR3 in DNA: TGTGCCAGCAGCTCTCGCAGGACTAGCGGGAACTGGGGTCGGTACGAGCAGTACTTC. This gives the protein CASSSRRTSGNWGRYEQYF.

Of note for this clone: Other nucleotide sequences in the sample specify the same CDR3. This chain connects TRBV18 to TRBJ1-1; tentative D call: TRBD1 (5 bases). Trimming cost V 2 bases and J 1 base, with 8 bases left between them. CDR1 is KGHSH and CDR2 is LQKENI in the germline V gene. The CDR3 covers 14 residues. The CDR3 sequence: CASSPGTPNTEAFF. DNA for the CDR3: TGTGCCAGCTCACCAGGGACGCCGAACACTGAAGCTTTCTTT.